The 5 T cell receptor beta chains below were found in one sample sequenced in a study of OX40 agonist ivuxolimab in advanced cancers. Assay: immunoSEQ multiplex PCR; the TCRdb copy retains only in-frame clones and omits some. The sample has under 60,000 clones; more than 75% are singletons. The sample was CD4+ or CD8+ T cells sorted from blood, taken in a trial of the OX40 agonist ivuxolimab. The receptors shown here come from an adult with an advanced solid tumor such as melanoma, head and neck, liver or kidney cancer.

This chain links TRBV30 with TRBJ2-1; 15 bases line up with TRBD2. Germline V gene data show CDR1 as GTSNPN and CDR2 as SVGIG (reference sequence). This CDR3 contains 19 residues. Unmatched junction bases numbered 14, after V lost 2 bases and J lost 6 bases. The CDR3 nucleotides read TGTGCCTGGAGTACTAAAGAAGGACTAGCGGGGGGGCTGGGCAATGAGCAGTTCTTC. Residues: CAWSTKEGLAGGLGNEQFF.

This clone was seen once. The chain recombines TRBV11-2 with TRBJ2-5; D remains unclear. The V end lost 1 base, the J end lost 5 bases, and 5 bases lay between the germline ends. This CDR3 contains 12 residues. Germline assignment: CDR1 SGHAT and CDR2 FQNNGV. The DNA for the CDR3 is TGTGCCAGCAGCTTAGGGGCGGAGACCCAGTACTTC. Translated: CASSLGAETQYF.

The chain recombines TRBV7-2 with TRBJ1-2; no clear D. Germline CDR1 SGHTA, CDR2 FQGNSA. This CDR3 is built from 11 residues. The V gene lost 3 bases and the J gene lost 8 bases, with 7 bases spanning the gap. CDR3 sequence reads: CASSLREGYTF. DNA of the CDR3: TGTGCCAGCAGCTTGAGAGAGGGCTACACCTTC. The whole variable domain, filled in from reference TRBV7-2 and TRBJ1-2, reads GAGVSQSPSNKVTEKGKDVELRCDPISGHTALYWYRQSLGQGLEFLIYFQGNSAPDKSGLPSDRFSAERTGGSVSTLTIQRTQQEDSAVYLCASSLREGYTFGSGTRLTVV.

The rearrangement joins TRBV6-5 to TRBJ2-3, with D unclear. The CDR3 has 10 residues. Germline V gene lookup returns CDR1 MNHEY and CDR2 SVGAGI. V gave up 4 bases and J gave up 12 bases, with 8 bases separating them. CDR3 nucleotides: TGTGCCAGCAGTTTCCCACCCCAGTATTTT. Amino acid sequence: CASSFPPQYF.

This clone was found once. The rearrangement joins TRBV15 to TRBJ2-1; no clear D gene. CDR3 length: 12 residues. Germline values: CDR1 LNHNV, CDR2 YYDKDF (reference sequence). Trimming took 3 bases from V and 4 from J, leaving 4 bases between them. The CDR3 coding sequence is TGTGCCACCAGCAGTCAGTACAATGAGCAGTTCTTC. It yields the protein CATSSQYNEQFF.